The sequence of this T cell receptor beta chain was determined in a study of metastatic and nonmetastatic thyroid tumors. CDR1 and CDR2 from the germline V gene are SGHDT and YYEEEE. The V gene lost 2 bases and the J gene lost 7 bases, with 12 bases spanning the gap. The CDR3 has 14 amino acids. TCRdb reprocessed the PCR reads using MiXCR. The sample holds some 8,500 clones; 35% are singletons and the top ten take 20% to 25%. Every patient was untreated before thyroid surgery. Sequencing was performed on tumor tissue. The source of this sequence is a female donor with papillary thyroid cancer or a benign thyroid nodule (not recorded which). Some clones in this sample may be carry-over from other donors' samples. This chain links TRBV5-6 with TRBJ1-4; no definite D call. The CDR3: CASSFYSGSEKLFF. CDR3 DNA sequence: TGTGCCAGCAGCTTCTACTCGGGGAGTGAAAAACTGTTTTTT.